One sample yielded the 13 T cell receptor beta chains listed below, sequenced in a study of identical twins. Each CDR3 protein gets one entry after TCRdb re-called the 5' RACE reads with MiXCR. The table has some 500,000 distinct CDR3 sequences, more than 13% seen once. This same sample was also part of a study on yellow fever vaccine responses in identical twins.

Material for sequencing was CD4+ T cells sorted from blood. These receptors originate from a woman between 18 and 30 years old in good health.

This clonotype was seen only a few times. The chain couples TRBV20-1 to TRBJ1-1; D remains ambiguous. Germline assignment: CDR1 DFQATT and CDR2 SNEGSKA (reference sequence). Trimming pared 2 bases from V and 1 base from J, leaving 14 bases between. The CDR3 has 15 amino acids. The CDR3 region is CSARPPGGKNTEAFF. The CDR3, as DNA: TGCAGTGCTAGACCCCCGGGAGGGAAGAACACTGAAGCTTTCTTT.

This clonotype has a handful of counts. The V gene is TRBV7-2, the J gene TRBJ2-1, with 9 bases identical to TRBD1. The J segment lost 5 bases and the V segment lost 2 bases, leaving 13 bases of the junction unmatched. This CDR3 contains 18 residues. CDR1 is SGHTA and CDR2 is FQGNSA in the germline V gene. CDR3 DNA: TGTGCCAGCAGCTTAACGATAACTACAGGGGGCCCTCACAATGAGCAGTTCTTC. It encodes CASSLTITTGGPHNEQFF. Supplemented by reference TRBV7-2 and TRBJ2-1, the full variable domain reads GAGVSQSPSNKVTEKGKDVELRCDPISGHTALYWYRQSLGQGLEFLIYFQGNSAPDKSGLPSDRFSAERTGGSVSTLTIQRTQQEDSAVYLCASSLTITTGGPHNEQFFGPGTRLTVL.

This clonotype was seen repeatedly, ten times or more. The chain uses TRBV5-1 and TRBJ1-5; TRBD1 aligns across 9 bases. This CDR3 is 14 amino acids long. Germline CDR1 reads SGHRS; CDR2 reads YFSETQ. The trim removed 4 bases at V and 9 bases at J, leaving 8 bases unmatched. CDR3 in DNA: TGCGCCAGCAGCCTGGGACAGGGATACGGGCCCCAGCATTTT. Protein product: CASSLGQGYGPQHF.

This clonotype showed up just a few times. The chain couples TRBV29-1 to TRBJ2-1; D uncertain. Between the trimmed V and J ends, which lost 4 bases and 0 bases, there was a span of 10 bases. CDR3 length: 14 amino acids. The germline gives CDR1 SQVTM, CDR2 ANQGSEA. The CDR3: CSVVKQSSYNEQFF. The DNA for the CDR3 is TGCAGCGTTGTGAAACAGAGCTCCTACAATGAGCAGTTCTTC.

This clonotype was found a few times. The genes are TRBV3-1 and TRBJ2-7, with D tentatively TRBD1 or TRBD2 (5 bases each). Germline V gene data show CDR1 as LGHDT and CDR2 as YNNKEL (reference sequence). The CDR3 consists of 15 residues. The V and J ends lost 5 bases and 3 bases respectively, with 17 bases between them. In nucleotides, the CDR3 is TGTGCCAGCAGCTCACGCTCGGGGCTTTTCTACGAGCAGTACTTC. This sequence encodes CASSSRSGLFYEQYF.

The CDR3 protein is CASSYSRSQGYEQYF. The DNA for the CDR3 is TGTGCCAGCAGTTACTCGCGCAGTCAGGGCTACGAGCAGTACTTC. The rearrangement uses TRBV6-2 or TRBV6-3 and TRBJ2-7; a possible D gene is TRBD1 (5 bases). The CDR3 covers 15 residues. CDR1 is MNHEY, CDR2 SVGEGT, per germline. Trimming shortened V by 0 bases and J by 3 bases, and 12 bases separated the two germline ends.

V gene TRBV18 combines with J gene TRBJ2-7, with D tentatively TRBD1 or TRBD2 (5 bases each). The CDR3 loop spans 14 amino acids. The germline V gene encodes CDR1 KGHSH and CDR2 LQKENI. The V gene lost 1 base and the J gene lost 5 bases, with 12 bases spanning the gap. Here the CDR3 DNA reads TGTGCCAGCTCACCACTACAGGACTCGAACGAGCAGTACTTC. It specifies CASSPLQDSNEQYF.

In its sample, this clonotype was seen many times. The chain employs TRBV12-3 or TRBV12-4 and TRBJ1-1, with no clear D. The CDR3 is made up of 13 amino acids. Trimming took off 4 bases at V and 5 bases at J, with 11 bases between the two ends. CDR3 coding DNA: TGTGCCAGCAGTTGGGCCCGTAGGACTGAAGCTTTCTTT. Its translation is CASSWARRTEAFF.

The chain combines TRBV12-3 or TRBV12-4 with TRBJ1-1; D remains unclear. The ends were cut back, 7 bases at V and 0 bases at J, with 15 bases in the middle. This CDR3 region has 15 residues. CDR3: CASTRTTELNTEAFF. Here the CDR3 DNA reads TGTGCCAGCACTCGAACGACGGAATTGAACACTGAAGCTTTCTTT.

CDR3 DNA: TGTGCCAGCAAGGGGGTTGTCCAAGTAGTTGATCAGCCCCAGCATTTT. This encodes CASKGVVQVVDQPQHF. This chain joins TRBV6-2 or TRBV6-3 and TRBJ1-5; a weak D match, TRBD1 (6 bases). The CDR3 has 16 amino acids. V lost 7 bases, J lost 5 bases, and 21 bases lay in between. Germline values: CDR1 MNHEY, CDR2 SVGEGT.

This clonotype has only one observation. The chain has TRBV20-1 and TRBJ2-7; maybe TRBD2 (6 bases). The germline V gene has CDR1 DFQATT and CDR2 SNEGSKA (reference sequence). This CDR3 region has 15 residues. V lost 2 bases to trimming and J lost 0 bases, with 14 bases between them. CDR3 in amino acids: CSARMAGRSSYEQYF. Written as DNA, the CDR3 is TGCAGTGCTAGAATGGCCGGGAGAAGCTCCTACGAGCAGTACTTC.

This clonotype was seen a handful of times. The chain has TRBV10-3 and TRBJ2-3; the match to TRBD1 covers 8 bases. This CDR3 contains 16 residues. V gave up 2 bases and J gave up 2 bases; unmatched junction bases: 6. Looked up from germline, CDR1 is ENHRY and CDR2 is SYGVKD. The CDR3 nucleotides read TGTGCCATCAGTGAGGCGACAGGGGCCCACACAGATACGCAGTATTTT. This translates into CAISEATGAHTDTQYF.

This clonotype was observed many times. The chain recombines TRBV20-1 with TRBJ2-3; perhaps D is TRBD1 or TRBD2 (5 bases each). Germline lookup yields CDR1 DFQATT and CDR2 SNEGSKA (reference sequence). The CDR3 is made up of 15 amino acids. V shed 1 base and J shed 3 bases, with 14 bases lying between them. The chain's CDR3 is CSARVGPGKTDTQYF. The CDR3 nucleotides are TGCAGTGCTAGAGTGGGACCGGGGAAGACAGATACGCAGTATTTT.